This T cell receptor (beta chain) was documented in a study of T cells after yellow fever vaccination. Overall study context: SMART-Seq v4 Ultra Low Input served to prepare low-cell-number fractions.

Study-wide results and limits: Most clones from primary vaccination were detected again post-booster (roughly 96% CD4, roughly 85% CD8).

By 5'RACE template switching, TCR cDNA was produced, with a universal primer site and UMIs added in the process. A single record per CDR3 protein comes from TCRdb applying MiXCR to the 5' RACE reads. The table lists approximately 600,000 distinct CDR3 sequences, around 12% of them singletons. This clonotype came up a few times. Its specificity is not known. An end of the junction differs from the germline gene, which may be a read error. This specimen consisted of PBMCs, obtained on the day of the yellow fever booster vaccination. This receptor was obtained from a man aged 30 to 39 who received the YFV17D yellow fever vaccine.

For the CDR3, the DNA is TGCTGTGCTAGAGATGGGGCTCCAGGGTCCTACAATGAGCAGTTCTTC. It encodes CCARDGAPGSYNEQFF. The rearrangement joins TRBV20-1 to TRBJ2-1; a weak D match, TRBD1 (5 bases). Per germline, CDR1 DFQATT and CDR2 SNEGSKA (reference sequence). The CDR3 has 16 residues.